Sequencing of this T cell receptor (beta chain) was carried out in a study of T cell responses to AZD1222 COVID-19 vaccine. Study-wide results and limits: Baseline seropositivity occurred in only a handful of AZD1222 recipients. Once two AZD1222 doses were given, Spike-specific TCR breadth and depth went up. Repertoire sampling was restricted to post-peak T cell response timepoints.

Libraries were prepared by immunoSEQ multiplex PCR; TCRdb keeps only in-frame clonotypes and omits some of them. The data contain more than 95,000 clones, 88% of them singletons. With regard to this clone: Its antigen remains unknown.

CDR1 is LGHDT, CDR2 YNNKEL, per germline (reference sequence). Germline trimming cut 6 bases from V and 4 bases from J; bases unmatched to any gene: 23. The CDR3 runs 19 residues. The chain combines TRBV3-1 (or the pseudogene TRBV3-2) with TRBJ1-2; the match to TRBD1 covers 7 bases. The sequence was collected from an adult who received the AZD1222 COVID-19 vaccine. Sequenced material: peripheral blood, taken 28 days after the second AZD1222 dose. CDR3 sequence (DNA): TGTGCCAGCAGGACTTGGCCGACAAGAAACAGGGGAAACGGCTATGGCTACACCTTC. Protein product: CASRTWPTRNRGNGYGYTF.